Shown below are 24 T cell receptor beta chains from a single sample sequenced in a study of cytomegalovirus exposure and HLA in healthy donors (dated by TCRdb to between 2016 and 2019). The library was generated by the immunoSEQ multiplex PCR assay. A mixture of 60 forward primers for TCR Vbeta segments and 13 reverse primers for TCR Jbeta segments was used in the multiplex PCR. As stored in TCRdb, this immuneACCESS dataset retains in-frame rearrangements with V and J assigned. A fraction of the clones does not appear; measured against another copy, unresolved V genes explain less than half of the discrepancy, and the remainder lacks a known reason. This sample is represented by more than 110,000 clones; approximately 80% of them were singletons. The ten largest clones add up to roughly 4.7% of the sample. The sample was PBMCs. All receptors come from a male donor in good health and CMV-seronegative.

The gene calls are TRBV7-2 and TRBJ1-6; no reliable D call. CDR1 SGHTA and CDR2 FQGNSA come from the germline V gene. There are 12 residues in the CDR3. V shed 4 bases and J shed 11 bases, with 9 bases lying between them. CDR3: CASSSPRTPLHF. CDR3 sequence (DNA): TGTGCCAGCAGCTCCCCCAGGACACCCCTCCACTTT.

J is TRBJ2-3 and V is TRBV2, with D maybe TRBD1 (6 bases). Trimming shortened V by 3 bases and J by 2 bases, and 9 bases separated the two germline ends. This CDR3 is 14 amino acids long. Germline V gene sequence: CDR1 SNHLY, CDR2 FYNNEI. In DNA, the CDR3 is TGTGCCAGCAGTGATAGGGGGTCCACAGATACGCAGTATTTT. Translated, it gives CASSDRGSTDTQYF.

This rearrangement joins TRBV28 to TRBJ2-7; D remains unclear. Germline V gene lookup returns CDR1 MDHEN and CDR2 SYDVKM. Trimming stripped 4 bases from V and 0 bases from J, with 4 bases between. The CDR3 runs to 12 residues. CDR3 loop: CASSSLSYEQYF. The CDR3 DNA follows: TGTGCCAGCAGTTCACTCTCCTACGAGCAGTACTTC. Drawing the rest from reference TRBV28 and TRBJ2-7, the complete variable domain is DVKVTQSSRYLVKRTGEKVFLECVQDMDHENMFWYRQDPGLGLRLIYFSYDVKMKEKGDIPEGYSVSREKKERFSLILESASTNQTSMYLCASSSLSYEQYFGPGTRLTVT.

The CDR3 region has the DNA TGTGCCAGCAGCCAAGAAGCGACCGACCTATCCTACAATGAGCAGTTCTTC. Its protein product is CASSQEATDLSYNEQFF. V and J are TRBV4-2 and TRBJ2-1, with D unresolved. The germline V gene encodes CDR1 LGHNA and CDR2 YNFKEQ. V dropped 0 bases and J dropped 1 base, with 13 bases sitting between them. CDR3 length equals 17 residues.

V usage is TRBV11-2 and J usage is TRBJ1-3; 11 nucleotides line up with TRBD1. The CDR3 consists of 15 residues. CDR1 and CDR2 (germline): SGHAT, FQNNGV. Losses at the gene ends were 5 bases for V and 7 bases for J; bases not matched to a gene: 7. DNA of the CDR3: TGTGCCAGCAGCCTCCCGGGACAGGGGGTCAACACCATATATTTT. This encodes CASSLPGQGVNTIYF.

The rearrangement links TRBV28 to TRBJ1-6, with 7 positions matching TRBD1. With 5 bases clipped from V and 11 bases from J, the junction kept 9 bases outside the gene matches. The CDR3 runs 14 residues. Germline V gene lookup returns CDR1 MDHEN and CDR2 SYDVKM. Written as DNA, the CDR3 is TGTGCCAGCAGTAGACAGGGTGGAAGGACACCCCTCCACTTT. It encodes CASSRQGGRTPLHF.

Worth noting for this clone: At the DNA level, this CDR3 is encoded by other sequences in the same sample as well. The chain couples TRBV27 to TRBJ2-7, with 9 nucleotides matching TRBD1. Germline loops: CDR1 MNHEY, CDR2 SMNVEV (reference sequence). V lost 5 bases, J lost 2 bases, and 10 bases stayed unmatched. The CDR3 totals 16 residues. CDR3 protein: CASSPDRGLFPYEQYF. The CDR3 DNA reads as TGTGCCAGCAGTCCTGACAGGGGGTTGTTTCCCTACGAGCAGTACTTC.

The CDR3 here is CASSWELAGQYNEQFF. CDR3 in DNA: TGTGCCAGCAGCTGGGAGCTAGCGGGGCAGTACAATGAGCAGTTCTTC. The chain recombines TRBV5-6 with TRBJ2-1; TRBD2 agrees at 9 bases. The V gene's germline CDR1 is SGHDT and CDR2 YYEEEE. The CDR3 is 16 amino acids. With V trimmed by 3 bases and J by 4 bases, 8 bases remained unmatched.

V is TRBV7-8 and J is TRBJ2-5; a weak D match, TRBD1 (5 bases). V was cut by 4 bases and J by 5 bases, with 23 bases left in between. CDR3 length: 17 amino acids. CDR1 is SGHVS, CDR2 FQNEAQ, per germline. The CDR3 DNA is TGTGCCAGCAGCTCAAAATGGGGCGCCACGCTTCTCGAGACCCAGTACTTC. Protein sequence: CASSSKWGATLLETQYF.

The V gene is TRBV27, the J gene TRBJ2-7, with D possibly being TRBD2 (6 bases). CDR1 is MNHEY, CDR2 SMNVEV, per germline (reference sequence). This CDR3 spans 15 amino acids. V was cut by 7 bases and J by 4 bases, with 20 bases left in between. The CDR3 is CASKKRLGLSYEQYF. CDR3 coding DNA: TGTGCCAGCAAAAAGCGACTTGGACTATCTTACGAGCAGTACTTC.

The J gene is TRBJ2-1, the V gene TRBV29-1; TRBD1 matches 8 bases. V lost 7 bases, J lost 7 bases, and 21 bases stayed unmatched. This CDR3 spans 17 amino acids. The germline V gene has CDR1 SQVTM and CDR2 ANQGSEA. The CDR3 spells CSGRVDTGTGMWNEQFF. The CDR3 bases are TGCAGCGGTAGGGTTGATACCGGGACAGGTATGTGGAATGAGCAGTTCTTC.

The gene calls are TRBV30 and TRBJ2-7, with 9 bases matching TRBD1. Trimming cost V 5 bases and J 2 bases; bases outside gene matches: 4. Germline V gives CDR1 GTSNPN, CDR2 SVGIG (reference sequence). CDR3 length: 13 amino acids. The CDR3, as DNA: TGTGCCTGGCAGACAGGGGGTACCTACGAGCAGTACTTC. Translated, it gives CAWQTGGTYEQYF.

This clone was seen only once. The chain employs TRBV28 and TRBJ1-4; D remains unclear. Trimming stripped 5 bases from V and 8 bases from J, with 15 bases between. The germline CDR1 and CDR2 sequences are MDHEN and SYDVKM. This CDR3 has 14 residues. CDR3 sequence: CASSSGGLREKLFF. In DNA form, the CDR3 reads TGTGCCAGCAGTAGTGGTGGGCTCCGGGAAAAACTGTTTTTT.

The chain couples TRBV6-6 to TRBJ1-2; D may be TRBD1 (5 bases). This CDR3 is built from 12 residues. The V and J ends lost 8 bases and 5 bases respectively, with 12 bases between them. Germline V gene data show CDR1 as MNHNY and CDR2 as SVGAGI (reference sequence). CDR3 bases: TGTGCCAGCCGAGACAGTGGTTATGGCTACACCTTC. Its protein product is CASRDSGYGYTF.

The chain uses TRBV7-2 and TRBJ1-3; D gene unclear. The CDR3 totals 13 residues. V was pared by 1 base and J by 4 bases, with 5 bases between. In germline, CDR1 is SGHTA, CDR2 FQGNSA. This chain's CDR3 is CASSLEEGNTIYF. CDR3 nucleotide sequence: TGTGCCAGCAGCTTAGAGGAGGGAAACACCATATATTTT. Based on the CDR3 plus reference TRBV7-2 and TRBJ1-3, the full variable domain is GAGVSQSPSNKVTEKGKDVELRCDPISGHTALYWYRQSLGQGLEFLIYFQGNSAPDKSGLPSDRFSAERTGGSVSTLTIQRTQQEDSAVYLCASSLEEGNTIYFGEGSWLTVV.

The chain employs TRBV7-2 and TRBJ1-6; 9 bases are shared with TRBD1. This CDR3 comprises 15 residues. After removal of 10 bases from V and 6 bases from J, the junction contained 10 bases not matched to a gene. In germline, CDR1 is SGHTA, CDR2 FQGNSA. CDR3 sequence: CAIAAGTGTNSPLHF. The CDR3 nucleotides are TGTGCCATAGCCGCCGGGACAGGGACTAATTCACCCCTCCACTTT.

The CDR3 coding sequence is TGTGCCAGCAGGCCTTGGGCGGGGGCAGGGGAGCAGTACTTC. Its translation: CASRPWAGAGEQYF. The V call is TRBV6-5, the J call TRBJ2-7, with TRBD2 as a possible D gene (7 bases). Germline V gene lookup returns CDR1 MNHEY and CDR2 SVGAGI. V shed 6 bases and J shed 7 bases, with 19 bases lying between them. The CDR3 contains 14 residues.

The rearrangement links TRBV7-6 to TRBJ2-5, with a weak D call TRBD2 (7 bases). CDR1 is SGHVS, CDR2 FNYEAQ, per germline. This CDR3 has 14 residues. V lost 5 bases and J 5 bases, leaving 15 bases between the germline ends. The CDR3 spells CASSPRGAGETQYF. Here the CDR3 DNA reads TGTGCCAGCAGCCCCCGGGGGGCTGGGGAGACCCAGTACTTC.

The chain carries TRBV28 and TRBJ1-2, with TRBD1 matching over 8 bases. The V gene end was trimmed by 1 base and the J gene end by 8 bases; junction bases not matched to a gene: 9. CDR3 length: 15 amino acids. CDR1 and CDR2 from the germline V gene are MDHEN and SYDVKM. Here the CDR3 reads CASSLSRTGRGGYTF. CDR3 DNA: TGTGCCAGCAGTTTATCCCGGACAGGGCGAGGCGGCTACACCTTC.

V is TRBV28 and J is TRBJ2-5; D unresolved. CDR1 is MDHEN and CDR2 is SYDVKM in the germline V gene. The V end was cut by 6 bases, the J end by 3 bases, with 11 bases between. The CDR3 spans 13 residues. This CDR3 is CASSLPGKETQYF. DNA of the CDR3: TGTGCCAGCAGCTTACCAGGAAAAGAGACCCAGTACTTC.

V is TRBV7-7 and J is TRBJ2-2, with TRBD1 identical over 8 bases. V shed 1 base, J shed 6 bases, and the junction held 10 bases outside the gene matches. The CDR3 is made up of 17 amino acids. Germline values: CDR1 SSHAT, CDR2 FNYEAQ (reference sequence). CDR3 sequence (DNA): TGTGCCAGCAGCTTAGAGGTGGGCAGGGGGCCCGCCGGGGAGCTGTTTTTT. Translated: CASSLEVGRGPAGELFF.

J is TRBJ1-1 and V is TRBV6-1; 7 bases line up with TRBD1. Germline V gives CDR1 MNHNS, CDR2 SASEGT. CDR3 size: 14 residues. Trimming cost V 7 bases and J 9 bases; bases outside gene matches: 14. The CDR3, as DNA: TGTGCCAGCAAGGACAACAGGGGTCGGTGGAAAGCTTTCTTT. This translates into CASKDNRGRWKAFF.

The rearrangement joins TRBV5-8 to TRBJ2-2; 11 bases are a match to TRBD1. The CDR3 has 15 amino acids. Germline lookup yields CDR1 SGHTS and CDR2 YDEGEE. Unmatched junction bases numbered 5, after V lost 2 bases and J lost 8 bases. The CDR3 sequence: CASSFRDRGRGELFF. The CDR3 bases are TGTGCCAGCAGCTTCCGGGACAGGGGGAGAGGGGAGCTGTTTTTT.

The chain couples TRBV2 to TRBJ1-1; D perhaps matches TRBD1 (5 bases). Trimming cost V 4 bases and J 0 bases, with 6 bases left between them. The CDR3 has 13 residues. Germline V gene sequence: CDR1 SNHLY, CDR2 FYNNEI. CDR3 nucleotides: TGTGCCAGCAGTGGACAGTTGAACACTGAAGCTTTCTTT. This sequence encodes CASSGQLNTEAFF.